This entry describes one TCR beta chain. Its ends do not fully match the called genes, so a read error is possible. The sample comes from a study of tumor and adjacent non-tumor tissue in lung cancer. Study-level information: Each sample yielded about 4.17 million productive TCRbeta reads on average.

Germline CDR1 and CDR2: SGHDT and YYEEEE. CDR3 length: 13 residues. The template was RNA from unsorted bulk tissue. Three rounds of nested PCR, following a modified ARM-PCR protocol, produced the TCRbeta library. One entry per CDR3 protein, called by TCRdb with MiXCR from the multiplex PCR reads. This sample carries 200,000 to 250,000 distinct CDR3 sequences, 60% to 85% of them seen once, and the ten largest clones take 20% to 25%. This chain links TRBV5-6 with TRBJ2-1; D tentatively fits TRBD1 or TRBD2 (5 bases each). The sample consisted of lung tumor tissue. The receptor was isolated from a man in his fifties or sixties with non-small cell lung cancer. The DNA of the CDR3 is TGTGCCAGCTGCTTGGGGGTGCAGGACGAGCAGCTCTTC. It specifies CASCLGVQDEQLF.